The rows below give T cell receptor beta chains drawn from one sample of a study of blood T cell repertoires in COVID-19. Sequenced by immunoSEQ multiplex PCR; TCRdb stores in-frame clones only, minus some. The data hold a few hundred thousand clones, with approximately 89% observed a single time. The sample consisted of peripheral blood. The receptors derive from a woman aged 55-75 years with COVID-19, enrolled during active disease. CDR3s leave out the opening cysteine and the closing phenylalanine or tryptophan.

CDR3: ASSRSGQNYEQY; V: TRBV5-1; J: TRBJ2-7
CDR3: ASSQFSGGADINGELF; V: TRBV4-1; J: TRBJ2-2
CDR3: ASSLTSGTYEQY; V: TRBV5-4; J: TRBJ2-7
CDR3: ASSLEPTDYYGYT; V: TRBV7-3; J: TRBJ1-2
CDR3: ASSQDWASPYGYT; V: TRBV14; J: TRBJ1-2
CDR3: ASSQGQGAFGHYGYT; V: TRBV14; J: TRBJ1-2
CDR3: ASSQATNNEQF; V: TRBV11-1; J: TRBJ2-1
CDR3: ASSLTGPHEQF; V: TRBV12-3/TRBV12-4; J: TRBJ2-1
CDR3: AGRSGQPGGYGYT; V: TRBV6-5; J: TRBJ1-2
CDR3: SARDLYGYT; V: TRBV20-1; J: TRBJ1-2
CDR3: ASRERQRHCDVLNQPQH; V: TRBV21-1; J: TRBJ1-5
CDR3: ASSYGQGPWNTEAF; V: TRBV18; J: TRBJ1-1
CDR3: ASSPGLDPYNEQF; V: TRBV6-4; J: TRBJ2-1
CDR3: ASSFPVYEQY; V: TRBV5-1; J: TRBJ2-7
CDR3: ASSLARVGKGNTIY; V: TRBV5-1; J: TRBJ1-3
CDR3: ASSSRDNSPLH; V: TRBV30; J: TRBJ1-6
CDR3: ASSLQGAYGYT; V: TRBV12-3/TRBV12-4; J: TRBJ1-2
CDR3: SVLVGTAYNEQF; V: TRBV29-1; J: TRBJ2-1
CDR3: ASKPGQGEFYGYT; V: TRBV5-1; J: TRBJ1-2
CDR3: ASSQVFQGAGGYT; V: TRBV14; J: TRBJ1-2
CDR3: ASSLLRDREGYT; V: TRBV28; J: TRBJ1-2
CDR3: ASSLDRADEQF; V: TRBV7-8; J: TRBJ2-1
CDR3: ASSLTYSQPRDGYT; V: TRBV5-6; J: TRBJ1-2
CDR3: ASSLSIGSDGYT; V: TRBV27; J: TRBJ1-2
CDR3: ASSQVRAVAYEQY; V: TRBV14; J: TRBJ2-7
CDR3: ASSPRTGGISYEQY; V: TRBV5-1; J: TRBJ2-7
CDR3: ASSPRTSGGVTDTQY; V: TRBV7-6; J: TRBJ2-3
CDR3: ASRPATGFYGYT; V: TRBV7-2; J: TRBJ1-2
CDR3: ATSDPSAGGSYNEQF; V: TRBV24-1; J: TRBJ2-1
CDR3: ASSILQHYGYT; V: TRBV19; J: TRBJ1-2
CDR3: ASSMVSVINSPLH; V: TRBV19; J: TRBJ1-6
CDR3: ASWQGPAQVSPLH; V: TRBV6-5; J: TRBJ1-6
CDR3: ASSLAGNSPSSSYGYT; V: TRBV7-9; J: TRBJ1-2
CDR3: ASRTGQGSSQPQH; V: TRBV6-5; J: TRBJ1-5
CDR3: ASSREGGGNTEAF; V: TRBV11-2; J: TRBJ1-1
CDR3: ASSRDRGEKLF; V: TRBV7-7; J: TRBJ1-4
CDR3: ASSLMNGHYSNQPQH; V: TRBV5-6; J: TRBJ1-5
CDR3: ASSRDRADYGYT; V: TRBV5-5; J: TRBJ1-2
CDR3: ASSLAGGQNQPQH; V: TRBV7-9; J: TRBJ1-5
CDR3: ASSELSRTTYEQY; V: TRBV6-1; J: TRBJ2-7
CDR3: ASSVARGAQSYEQY; V: TRBV9; J: TRBJ2-7
CDR3: ASSPDSQAF; V: TRBV6-6; J: TRBJ1-1